A single sample is the source of the 28 T cell receptor beta chains below, sequenced in a study of CD4 and CD8 cells across lung adenocarcinoma regions. From the PCR reads, TCRdb called clonotypes with MiXCR, one entry per CDR3 protein. This table has 13,000 to 15,000 distinct CDR3 sequences, approximately 43% appearing once. The specimen sequenced was CD4+ T cells from the center of a lung tumor. These receptors were obtained from a male donor with lung adenocarcinoma. The CD4 and CD8 labels of this study may be unreliable.

On this clonotype itself: A much larger clone differs by one base, so this may be a read error. This sequence joins TRBV9 and TRBJ2-3, with 7 bases that match TRBD2. This CDR3 is 17 amino acids long. V was clipped by 4 bases and J by 0 bases; unmatched bases: 11. Per germline, CDR1 SGDLS and CDR2 YYNGEE. The CDR3 is CASSPGGDSYSTDTQYF. The CDR3, as DNA: TGTGCCAGCAGCCCGGGGGGAGATTCTTATAGCACAGATACGCAGTATTTT. The full variable domain, completed using reference TRBV9 and TRBJ2-3, is DSGVTQTPKHLITATGQRVTLRCSPRSGDLSVYWYQQSLDQGLQFLIQYYNGEERAKGNILERFSAQQFPDLHSELNLSSLELGDSALYFCASSPGGDSYSTDTQYFGPGTRLTVL.

The rearrangement joins TRBV7-9 to TRBJ2-1; D is perhaps TRBD1 (5 bases). V dropped 2 bases and J dropped 9 bases, with 11 bases sitting between them. The CDR3 runs to 13 residues. The germline V gene encodes CDR1 SEHNR and CDR2 FQNEAQ (reference sequence). For the CDR3, the DNA is TGTGCCAGCAGCTTAAAGGGGAAAGCTGAGCAGTTCTTC. Protein sequence: CASSLKGKAEQFF.

The sample holds many counts of this clonotype. The rearrangement uses TRBV6-1 and TRBJ2-7; D remains ambiguous. From germline, CDR1 is MNHNS and CDR2 SASEGT. This CDR3 has 14 amino acids. Trimming cost V 4 bases and J 3 bases, with 13 bases left between them. The CDR3 DNA reads TGTGCCAGCAGTGCCGGCTCCCGGCTCTACGAGCAGTACTTC. Translated, it gives CASSAGSRLYEQYF.

The chain uses TRBV6-1 and TRBJ2-5, with D possibly being TRBD2 (5 bases). Trimming pared 8 bases from V and 4 bases from J, leaving 14 bases between. The CDR3 has 13 residues. Germline assignment: CDR1 MNHNS and CDR2 SASEGT. CDR3 sequence reads: CASGYTSLETQYF. CDR3 in DNA: TGTGCCAGCGGATATACTAGTTTAGAGACCCAGTACTTC.

This clonotype showed up just once. The chain has TRBV11-3 and TRBJ1-2; maybe TRBD1 (5 bases). This CDR3 is 12 amino acids long. Germline lookup yields CDR1 SGHNT and CDR2 YENEEA. Trimming removed 5 bases from V and 3 bases from J, with 7 bases in between. CDR3 DNA sequence: TGTGCCAGCAGCCAGGGCCACTATGGCTACACCTTC. Its protein is CASSQGHYGYTF.

This clonotype qualifies as large (0.1 to 1%). This sequence joins TRBV7-2 and TRBJ2-1; TRBD2 matches at 10 bases. The germline gives CDR1 SGHTA, CDR2 FQGNSA. V lost 1 base, J lost 3 bases, and 3 bases stayed unmatched. This CDR3 is built from 16 residues. The CDR3 reads CASSLGRLAGYNEQFF. DNA of the CDR3: TGTGCCAGCAGCTTAGGTAGACTAGCGGGCTACAATGAGCAGTTCTTC.

This clonotype appeared a few times. Relative to the germline gene, one junction end is altered; a read error may explain this. This chain links TRBV27 with TRBJ2-3; perhaps D is TRBD1 or TRBD2 (5 bases each). The CDR3 is 17 amino acids. Germline V gene data show CDR1 as MNHEY and CDR2 as SMNVEV (reference sequence). CDR3: CASSPGRGASGTETQYF. CDR3 DNA sequence: TGTGCCAGCAGTCCGGGCCGAGGGGCTTCTGGCACAGAGACGCAGTATTTT.

This clonotype was seen many times. This chain uses TRBV11-2 with TRBJ2-3; unclear D gene. Germline CDR1 is SGHAT and CDR2 is FQNNGV. With 5 bases removed from V and 9 bases from J, the gap between germline ends came to 12 bases. This CDR3 has 12 residues. The CDR3 region is CASSARLETQYF. Here the CDR3 DNA reads TGTGCCAGCAGCGCCCGTCTTGAGACGCAGTATTTT.

As for this clonotype: Its ends do not fully match the called genes, so a read error is possible. The chain is built from TRBV10-1 and TRBJ2-3; possibly TRBD1 or TRBD2 for D (6 bases each). Germline-derived CDR1 and CDR2 are WNHNN and SYGVQD (reference sequence). The CDR3 contains 21 residues. CDR3 loop: CASSEFLHGRPGGGITDTQYF. The CDR3 DNA is TGCGCCAGCAGTGAGTTTTTGCACGGCCGCCCCGGGGGCGGGATCACAGACACGCAGTATTTC.

V is TRBV4-1 and J is TRBJ2-5; tentative D call: TRBD2 (6 bases). Per the germline V gene, CDR1 is MGHRA and CDR2 is YSYEKL. The V and J ends lost 2 bases and 2 bases respectively, with 15 bases between them. The CDR3 runs 16 residues. The DNA of the CDR3 is TGCGCCAGCAGCCAATCATCTAGGGACTTACAAGAGACCCAGTACTTC. Its protein product is CASSQSSRDLQETQYF.

A remark on this clonotype: One end of the junction is discordant with germline, which a read error may explain. The rearrangement links TRBV6-1 to TRBJ2-4, with 8 bases identical to TRBD1. The germline CDR1 and CDR2 sequences are MNHNS and SASEGT. This CDR3 region has 18 residues. The CDR3, as DNA: TGTGCCAGCAGTGAAAGGACAGGGCGGGGACTTGGCAACAACGTTCAGAACTTC. Protein: CASSERTGRGLGNNVQNF.

A few counts support this clonotype. The rearrangement joins TRBV6-5 to TRBJ2-2, with 7 bases lining up with TRBD2. This CDR3 has 16 residues. V lost 2 bases and J lost 4; bases outside the gene matches: 7. CDR1 is MNHEY and CDR2 is SVGAGI in the germline V gene. The CDR3 reads CASSYPPTSPTGELFF. The CDR3, as DNA: TGTGCCAGCAGTTACCCCCCGACTAGCCCCACCGGGGAGCTGTTTTTT.

This chain connects TRBV6-1 to TRBJ1-1; no definite D call. The CDR3 is made up of 13 amino acids. V was cut by 6 bases and J by 6 bases, with 14 bases left in between. Per germline, CDR1 MNHNS and CDR2 SASEGT. CDR3 coding DNA: TGTGCCAGCAGCCTACCTGGGGTCGCTGAAGCTTTCTTT. Translated: CASSLPGVAEAFF.

This clonotype was counted many times. V usage is TRBV7-3 and J usage is TRBJ2-5; the D call may be TRBD1 or TRBD2 (5 bases each). The CDR3 has 15 residues. Germline V gene data show CDR1 as SGHTA and CDR2 as FQGTGA. Trimming took 4 bases from V and 11 from J, leaving 23 bases between them. The CDR3 DNA reads as TGTGCCAGCAGCTCTCAATCCGGGACCCAAGAGCAGCAGTACTTC. Its protein product is CASSSQSGTQEQQYF.

In this sample, this clonotype is medium-sized (0.01 to 0.1%). The CDR3 here is CASSSRQGVNIQYF. CDR3 nucleotide sequence: TGTGCCAGCAGCAGTCGACAGGGTGTAAACATTCAGTACTTC. The rearrangement uses TRBV7-2 and TRBJ2-4, with 7 bases that match TRBD1. The CDR3 contains 14 residues. J was trimmed by 6 bases and V by 5 bases; bases with no gene match: 7. The germline gives CDR1 SGHTA, CDR2 FQGNSA.

This clonotype was recorded many times. This rearrangement joins TRBV27 to TRBJ1-5, with D unclear. This CDR3 has 15 residues. V lost 4 bases, J lost 1 base, and 11 bases lay in between. In germline, CDR1 is MNHEY, CDR2 SMNVEV (reference sequence). The CDR3 sequence is CASSWSRASNQPQHF. The CDR3 nucleotides read TGTGCCAGCAGTTGGTCCCGGGCCAGCAATCAGCCCCAGCATTTT.

This clonotype ranks as medium-sized. V is TRBV27 and J is TRBJ2-4; D unresolved. There are 18 residues in the CDR3. Germline lookup yields CDR1 MNHEY and CDR2 SMNVEV (reference sequence). The ends were cut back, 0 bases at V and 3 bases at J, with 18 bases in the middle. The CDR3 protein is CASSLSWAQLPNKNIQYF. CDR3 DNA sequence: TGTGCCAGCAGTTTATCATGGGCACAACTACCAAACAAAAACATTCAGTACTTC.

The CDR3 region is CASVDRGGGGDTQYF. The CDR3 DNA reads TGTGCCAGCGTAGACAGGGGGGGAGGAGGAGATACGCAGTATTTT. This chain links TRBV28 with TRBJ2-3, with 9 bases aligning to TRBD1. The V segment lost 8 bases and the J segment 5 bases; nucleotides outside the gene matches: 11. There are 15 residues in the CDR3. Germline CDR1 and CDR2: MDHEN and SYDVKM.

The chain joins TRBV4-1 to TRBJ2-1; D gene ambiguous. The tail of the sequence fits TRBJ2-7 better, so the J call may be wrong. Germline CDR1 MGHRA, CDR2 YSYEKL. The CDR3 is 15 amino acids. CDR3 in DNA: TGCGCCAGCAGCCAAGACGGATTGGGGATGAACGAGCAGTACTTC. Translation gives CASSQDGLGMNEQYF.

About this clonotype itself: The junction does not match germline at one end; this may be a read error. The chain carries TRBV10-3 and TRBJ2-3; a possible D gene is TRBD2 (6 bases). The CDR3 runs 15 residues. Germline CDR1 reads ENHRY; CDR2 reads SYGVKD. The CDR3 spells CARGLQAGIPDAQYF. The CDR3 DNA reads as TGTGCCCGGGGACTCCAGGCCGGGATTCCAGATGCGCAGTATTTT.

This clonotype was counted ten times or more. The J gene is TRBJ2-2, the V gene TRBV6-6; D remains unclear. Trimming took off 4 bases at V and 1 base at J, with 13 bases between the two ends. Germline V gives CDR1 MNHNY, CDR2 SVGAGI (reference sequence). The CDR3 covers 16 residues. The CDR3 DNA follows: TGTGCCAGCAGTTTGGGGAACAGCCAGAACACCGGGGAGCTGTTTTTT. Translation gives CASSLGNSQNTGELFF.

The chain is built from TRBV10-3 and TRBJ2-3; possibly TRBD2 for D (5 bases). V was trimmed by 8 bases and J by 10 bases, leaving 25 bases between them. The CDR3 is 15 residues long. Germline V CDR1 and CDR2: ENHRY, SYGVKD. Here the CDR3 DNA reads TGTGCCATCGGACTCCAGTCCGTGAGCCCAGAGGCGCAGTATTTT. Translating it yields CAIGLQSVSPEAQYF.

In its sample, this clonotype was seen a few times. It may be a read error: a sequence one base away is much more abundant. This chain connects TRBV6-1 to TRBJ2-5, with TRBD2 identical over 7 bases. Germline CDR1 reads MNHNS; CDR2 reads SASEGT. The J segment lost 11 bases and the V segment lost 6 bases, leaving 12 bases of the junction unmatched. The CDR3 sequence is 13 residues long. The CDR3 nucleotides read TGTGCCAGCAGATGGGGGGGATACAATGAGCAGTACTTC. This translates into CASRWGGYNEQYF.

The rearrangement links TRBV2 to TRBJ2-1; 7 bases line up with TRBD2. Germline values: CDR1 SNHLY, CDR2 FYNNEI. Trimming took 5 bases from V and 4 from J; bases not matched to a gene: 2. This CDR3 has 13 amino acids. The CDR3 DNA follows: TGTGCCAGCAGTCTACTAGCGTACAATGAGCAGTTCTTC. Translating gives CASSLLAYNEQFF.

This clonotype has only a few counts. V and J are TRBV6-1 and TRBJ1-2; a possible D gene is TRBD1 (6 bases). Trimming shortened V by 6 bases and J by 3 bases, and 11 bases separated the two germline ends. This CDR3 spans 13 amino acids. Germline V gives CDR1 MNHNS, CDR2 SASEGT. The CDR3 bases are TGTGCCAGCAGACGGGACACGGACTATGGCTACACCTTC. Residues: CASRRDTDYGYTF.

The rearrangement joins TRBV6-5 to TRBJ2-2; tentative D call: TRBD2 (5 bases). The J call may be mistaken, given a closer DNA end match to TRBJ2-3. The V gene's germline CDR1 is MNHEY and CDR2 SVGAGI. This CDR3 is built from 15 residues. The CDR3 nucleotides are TGTGCCAGCAGACTCCAGTCCGGGATTCCCGGGGAGCAGTATTTT. It translates to CASRLQSGIPGEQYF.

The CDR3: CASSYGGIAGANILYF. CDR3 nucleotide sequence: TGTGCCAGCAGTTACGGTGGAATAGCTGGAGCTAACATCCTGTACTTC. The genes are TRBV6-5 and TRBJ2-4; no reliable D call. Trimming stripped 2 bases from V and 15 bases from J, with 26 bases between. CDR3 length equals 16 residues. Germline V gene data show CDR1 as MNHEY and CDR2 as SVGAGI.

The chain links TRBV7-6 to TRBJ2-3, with TRBD2 matching 13 bases. CDR3 length equals 18 residues. V trimming: 6 bases; J trimming: 4 bases; junction bases outside the gene matches: 13. CDR1 and CDR2 from the germline V gene are SGHVS and FNYEAQ. The DNA of the CDR3 is TGTGCCAGCAGTTACGGACTAGCGGGAGCAGGCAGGGCAGATACGCAGTATTTT. It translates to CASSYGLAGAGRADTQYF.